Listed below are T cell receptor beta chains from one sample, sequenced in a study of PD-L1 blockade in urothelial cancer. TCRdb's table, derived via immunoSEQ multiplex PCR, lists solely in-frame clones and lacks some. Among about 85,000 clones listed, more than 70% were seen once. Here the sequenced sample was PBMCs, taken around atezolizumab (anti-PD-L1) treatment. The receptor source for this set is a man aged 55 to 70 with urothelial cancer. The CDR3 runs from the conserved cysteine through the conserved F or W. The order of the fields is CDR3 length, V gene, CDR3 protein.

length: 13; V: TRBV2; CDR3: CASNTGFQETQYF
length: 15; V: TRBV4-2; CDR3: CASSSQPSAQETQYF
length: 15; V: TRBV25-1; CDR3: CASSMSGVNTGELFF
length: 16; V: TRBV5-1; CDR3: CASSFGQPFEGYEQYF
length: 15; V: TRBV5-4; CDR3: CASSLVQAGVETQYF
length: 13; V: TRBV5-5; CDR3: CASSFENPYGYTF
length: 13; V: TRBV29-1; CDR3: CSASGTVATEAFF
length: 15; V: TRBV6-5; CDR3: CASSYSRQGSNEQFF
length: 16; V: TRBV6-5; CDR3: CASSYSYRTGGYEQYF
length: 15; V: TRBV6-5; CDR3: CASTSPTGRGYEQYF
length: 15; V: TRBV6-5; CDR3: CASSPQGTILYEQYF
length: 15; V: TRBV6-1; CDR3: CASRASGGVYNEQFF
length: 14; V: TRBV7-6; CDR3: CASSAGQANYGYTF
length: 14; V: TRBV19; CDR3: CASSIQQGDYEQYF
length: 15; V: TRBV6-6; CDR3: CASSWDRGIFYEQYF
length: 16; V: TRBV18; CDR3: CASSPGFPGEGQPQHF
length: 11; V: TRBV2; CDR3: CASSPDRVAFF
length: 13; V: TRBV6-5; CDR3: CASREGQPGEQFF
length: 14; V: TRBV4-1; CDR3: CASSQNRGNGEQYF
length: 14; V: TRBV4-2; CDR3: CASSQPPSGNEQFF